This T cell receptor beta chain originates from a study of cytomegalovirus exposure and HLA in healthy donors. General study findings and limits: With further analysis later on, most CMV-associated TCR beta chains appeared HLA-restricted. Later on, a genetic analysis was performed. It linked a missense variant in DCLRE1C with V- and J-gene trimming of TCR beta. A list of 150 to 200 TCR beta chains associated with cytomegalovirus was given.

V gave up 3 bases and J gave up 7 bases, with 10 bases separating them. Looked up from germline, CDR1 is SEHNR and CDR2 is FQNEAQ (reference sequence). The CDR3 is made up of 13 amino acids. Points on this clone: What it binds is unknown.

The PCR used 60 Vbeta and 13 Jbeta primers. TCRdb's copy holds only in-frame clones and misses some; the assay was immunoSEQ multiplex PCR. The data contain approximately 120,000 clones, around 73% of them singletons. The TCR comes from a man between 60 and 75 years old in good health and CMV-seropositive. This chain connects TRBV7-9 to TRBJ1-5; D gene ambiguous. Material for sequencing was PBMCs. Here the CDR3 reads CASSLRDGQPQHF. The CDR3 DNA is TGTGCCAGCAGCTTGAGGGATGGCCAGCCCCAGCATTTT.